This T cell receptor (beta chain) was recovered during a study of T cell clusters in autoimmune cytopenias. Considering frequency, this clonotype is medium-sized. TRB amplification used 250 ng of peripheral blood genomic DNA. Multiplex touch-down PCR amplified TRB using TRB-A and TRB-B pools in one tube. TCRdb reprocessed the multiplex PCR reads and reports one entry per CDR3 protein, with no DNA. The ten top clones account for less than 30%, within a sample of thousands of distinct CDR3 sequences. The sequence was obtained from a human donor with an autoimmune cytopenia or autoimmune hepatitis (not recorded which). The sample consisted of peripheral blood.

Here the CDR3 reads CASSIEGQGSGANVLTF. The chain recombines TRBV19 with TRBJ2-6. This CDR3 contains 17 residues. From germline, CDR1 is LNHDA and CDR2 SQIVND (reference sequence).